This record covers a single T cell receptor beta chain. Its antigen remains unidentified. This specimen belongs to a study of monozygotic twins with inflammatory bowel disease. The study, taken as a whole, reports: Concordant and discordant twins showed no difference in repertoire similarity, possibly from limited power. On the inverse Simpson index, IBD patients scored lower for TCRbeta diversity than healthy co-twins.

Each donor had roughly 2.3 ml of blood drawn. This CDR3 comprises 11 residues. Germline CDR1 is SNHLY and CDR2 is FYNNEI. Both the TCRalpha cDNA and the TCRbeta cDNA were taken through two nested PCRs, lasting around 15 and 9 cycles. Reanalyzing the 5' RACE reads, TCRdb keeps one entry per CDR3 protein, without DNA. The sample includes fewer than 400,000 distinct CDR3 sequences. The source material was blood. The sequence was obtained from a human donor with ulcerative colitis or Crohn's disease, or a healthy co-twin of an affected twin (not recorded which). The rearrangement links TRBV2 to TRBJ2-7; the TCRdb call, TRBD1, lacks DNA for checking. The CDR3: CASSLGQTLYF. The entire variable domain, with the rest obtained from reference TRBV2 and TRBJ2-7, is as follows: EPEVTQTPSHQVTQMGQEVILRCVPISNHLYFYWYRQILGQKVEFLVSFYNNEISEKSEIFDDQFSVERPDGSNFTLKIRSTKLEDSAMYFCASSLGQTLYFGPGTRLTVT.